This T cell receptor beta chain comes out of a study of blood T cells in healthy people across ages. Whole-study results and caveats: Since the PBMCs were unsorted, naive and antigen-experienced cells could not be conclusively compared.

This clonotype has only a few counts. No antigen is known for it. With a J-beta primer mix and a sample-barcoded 5' primer, a second PCR ran about 7 to 12 cycles. Using its own MiXCR run on the 5' RACE reads, TCRdb lists one record per CDR3 protein. The table lists roughly 1.5 million distinct CDR3 sequences, roughly 43% of them singletons. Individuals who donated were healthy Caucasians from Russia aged roughly 6 to 100. Sequenced sample: blood. The source is a woman aged 18 to 35 in good health.

The CDR3 bases are TGTGCCACCAGTGATCGACAGGGGGCCAATCAGCCCCAGCATTTT. This translates into CATSDRQGANQPQHF. The gene calls are TRBV24-1 and TRBJ1-5; TRBD1 matches 10 bases. V gave up 3 bases and J gave up 3 bases; unmatched junction bases: 1. The CDR3 is 15 residues long. Looked up from germline, CDR1 is KGHDR and CDR2 is SFDVKD.